Listed below are T cell receptor beta chains from one sample, sequenced in a study of blood T cell repertoires in COVID-19. Produced via immunoSEQ multiplex PCR; TCRdb's table is partial and in-frame only. Among 140,000 to 150,000 clones listed, over 75% were seen once. Sequenced input: peripheral blood. Source of these receptors: a human donor in a cohort sampled during active COVID-19. Both conserved end residues are part of each CDR3. D genes are given only for firm matches. Clone size appears in some rows only: once, few, many, or a class for an expanded clone.

>once|TRBJ2-2|TRBV6-5|TRBD1
CASSYRGRTNTGELFF
TGTGCCAGCAGTTACAGGGGGCGGACGAACACCGGGGAGCTGTTTTTT
>once|TRBJ2-4|TRBV24-1|-
CATSHQGGIQYF
TGTGCCACCAGTCACCAGGGCGGCATTCAGTACTTC
>-|TRBJ1-4|TRBV9|TRBD1
CASSRTGTEKLFF
TGTGCCAGCAGCCGGACAGGGACTGAAAAACTGTTTTTT
>-|TRBJ2-5|TRBV5-8|TRBD2
CAVSFGLAGTETQYF
TGTGCCGTCAGCTTCGGACTAGCGGGGACAGAGACCCAGTACTTC
>-|TRBJ1-2|TRBV2|-
CASTPYGGYTF
TGTGCCAGCACTCCTTACGGTGGCTACACCTTC
>-|TRBJ1-2|TRBV7-9|-
CASSLLGLKLYGYTF
TGTGCCAGCAGCTTATTGGGACTGAAACTCTATGGCTACACCTTC
>-|TRBJ2-2|TRBV25-1|-
CASTSGRSNTGELFF
TGTGCCAGCACCTCGGGGAGGTCGAACACCGGGGAGCTGTTTTTT
>-|TRBJ1-6|TRBV3-1/TRBV3-2|-
CASSQLRTDNSPLHF
TGTGCCAGCAGCCAATTGAGGACAGATAATTCACCCCTCCACTTT
>-|TRBJ1-1|TRBV6-4|-
CASSAQLNTEAFF
TGTGCCAGCAGTGCACAGCTGAACACTGAAGCTTTCTTT
>-|TRBJ1-1|TRBV4-3|-
CASSRGPDRNTEAFF
TGCGCCAGCAGCCGAGGCCCTGACAGGAACACTGAAGCTTTCTTT
>-|TRBJ1-1|TRBV6-2/TRBV6-3|-
CASSLGLKGGTEAFF
TGTGCCAGCAGTCTCGGACTGAAAGGGGGAACTGAAGCTTTCTTT
>-|TRBJ2-1|TRBV4-1|TRBD2
CASSPASGGYNEQFF
TGCGCCAGCAGCCCAGCTAGCGGGGGTTACAATGAGCAGTTCTTC
>-|TRBJ1-1|TRBV7-8|-
CASSLAGARSITEAFF
TGTGCCAGCAGCTTGGCAGGGGCGAGGTCTATCACCGAAGCTTTCTTT
>-|TRBJ2-1|TRBV5-5|-
CASSLGVNGGEQFF
TGTGCCAGCAGCTTAGGGGTTAACGGGGGTGAGCAGTTCTTC
>-|TRBJ1-4|TRBV19|-
CASSIRGRGEKLFF
TGTGCCAGTAGTATACGGGGCAGGGGTGAAAAACTGTTTTTT
>-|TRBJ1-1|TRBV4-1|TRBD1
CASSLGTGGTEAFF
TGCGCCAGCAGCCTCGGGACAGGGGGCACTGAAGCTTTCTTT
>-|TRBJ1-4|TRBV5-4|-
CASSPAGSGNEKLFF
TGTGCCAGCAGCCCGGCGGGATCCGGGAATGAAAAACTGTTTTTT
>-|TRBJ2-3|TRBV24-1|-
CATSETLLPDTQYF
TGTGCCACCAGTGAAACCTTACTCCCAGATACGCAGTATTTT
>-|TRBJ2-7|TRBV13|-
CASSLGSYEQYF
TGTGCCAGCAGCTTAGGGTCGTACGAGCAGTACTTC
>-|TRBJ2-4|TRBV6-1|TRBD2
CASSETGGHLPSKNIQYF
TGTGCCAGCAGTGAAACGGGAGGGCACCTCCCCTCCAAAAACATTCAGTACTTC
>-|TRBJ2-5|TRBV24-1|TRBD2
CATSDFPGGSRTQYF
TGTGCCACCAGTGATTTCCCCGGGGGGTCCAGGACCCAGTACTTC
>once|TRBJ2-3|TRBV11-2|TRBD1
CASSIDRGATDTQYF
TGTGCCAGCAGCATAGACAGGGGAGCCACAGATACGCAGTATTTT
>-|TRBJ2-7|TRBV19|-
CASSIGQGVPSYEQYF
TGTGCCAGTAGTATAGGTCAGGGCGTCCCCTCCTACGAGCAGTACTTC
>-|TRBJ1-6|TRBV12-5|-
CASGLVGGPLHF
TGTGCTAGTGGTTTGGTAGGGGGTCCCTTGCACTTT
>-|TRBJ1-4|TRBV6-6|TRBD1
CASSSGQASNEKLFF
TGTGCCAGCAGTTCCGGACAGGCGTCTAATGAAAAACTGTTTTTT
>-|TRBJ2-5|TRBV7-3|TRBD2
CASSPTSGTQETQYF
TGTGCCAGCAGCCCTACTAGCGGTACCCAAGAGACCCAGTACTTC
>-|TRBJ2-7|TRBV6-5|TRBD1
CASREGQGGYEQYF
TGTGCCAGCAGGGAGGGACAGGGTGGGTACGAGCAGTACTTC
>-|TRBJ2-7|TRBV5-4|-
CASSLDPDSSYEQYF
TGTGCCAGCAGCTTGGATCCCGACAGCTCCTACGAGCAGTACTTC
>-|TRBJ1-2|TRBV19|-
CASSIGTRGYGYTF
TGTGCCAGTAGTATAGGTACCAGGGGATATGGCTACACCTTC
>-|TRBJ2-3|TRBV7-2|-
CASSLGGRAGPDTQYF
TGTGCCAGCAGCTTAGGGGGGCGGGCGGGCCCAGATACGCAGTATTTT
>-|TRBJ1-4|TRBV27|TRBD1
CASSFWLGTGGVPEKLFF
TGTGCCAGCAGTTTCTGGCTCGGGACAGGGGGCGTTCCGGAAAAACTGTTTTTT
>-|TRBJ1-5|TRBV18|TRBD1
CASSSVGQGGQPQHF
TGTGCCAGCTCATCCGTAGGACAGGGAGGGCAGCCCCAGCATTTT
>few|TRBJ1-1|TRBV29-1|TRBD1
CSLRQGRDTEAFF
TGCAGCCTAAGACAGGGGAGGGACACTGAAGCTTTCTTT
>-|TRBJ2-1|TRBV24-1|-
CATSGGGFNEQFF
TGTGCCACCAGCGGGGGAGGATTCAATGAGCAGTTCTTC
>-|TRBJ1-5|TRBV7-6|TRBD1
CASSLEQGFNQPQHF
TGTGCCAGCAGCTTGGAACAGGGGTTCAATCAGCCCCAGCATTTT
>-|TRBJ1-1|TRBV9|TRBD1
CASSPNGDSEAFF
TGTGCCAGCAGCCCCAACGGGGACAGCGAAGCTTTCTTT
>-|TRBJ1-2|TRBV2|-
CASRAPQNYGYTF
TGTGCCAGCAGAGCCCCACAGAACTATGGCTACACCTTC
>-|TRBJ2-5|TRBV6-5|-
CASLGVGTQYF
TGTGCCAGCTTAGGGGTTGGGACCCAGTACTTC
>-|TRBJ2-5|TRBV4-2|TRBD2
CASSLGQDGGEQETQYF
TGTGCCAGCAGCCTAGGTCAGGACGGGGGGGAACAAGAGACCCAGTACTTC
>-|TRBJ1-1|TRBV7-9|-
CASSLDAGKTEAFF
TGTGCCAGCAGCTTAGACGCGGGAAAAACTGAAGCTTTCTTT
>-|TRBJ1-1|TRBV6-4|-
CASSDPPSRDGGAFF
TGTGCCAGCAGCGATCCCCCTTCGAGGGACGGGGGTGCTTTCTTT
>-|TRBJ2-1|TRBV2|TRBD1
CASGADRDRNEQFF
TGTGCCAGCGGTGCGGACAGGGATCGTAATGAGCAGTTCTTC
>-|TRBJ2-1|TRBV11-2|-
CASSQTRVLNEQFF
TGTGCCAGCAGCCAAACCCGGGTTCTGAATGAGCAGTTCTTC
>-|TRBJ1-3|TRBV11-3|-
CATGAGSGNTIYF
TGTGCCACCGGAGCGGGCTCTGGAAACACCATATATTTT
>-|TRBJ1-1|TRBV11-2|-
CASSLGGAGGAFF
TGTGCCAGCAGCTTAGGAGGGGCGGGGGGCGCTTTCTTT
>-|TRBJ2-7|TRBV10-3|TRBD1
CAISEPSGQVKSRREQYF
TGTGCCATCAGTGAGCCTTCGGGACAGGTTAAATCCCGCCGCGAGCAGTACTTC
>-|TRBJ2-1|TRBV9|TRBD2
CASSVGLAVDSQSSYNEQFF
TGTGCCAGCAGCGTCGGACTAGCGGTGGATAGCCAGAGCTCCTACAATGAGCAGTTCTTC
>-|TRBJ1-2|TRBV2|-
CASSEAHGYTF
TGTGCCAGCAGTGAGGCCCATGGCTACACCTTC
>-|TRBJ1-2|TRBV12-5|-
CASARNGGRYGYTF
TGTGCTAGTGCCCGCAATGGGGGCCGCTACGGGTACACCTTC
>once|TRBJ1-1|TRBV5-5|-
CASSLFSVNTEAFF
TGTGCCAGCAGCTTGTTTTCAGTAAACACTGAAGCTTTCTTT
>once|TRBJ2-7|TRBV11-2|-
CASSSRGPTYEQYF
TGTGCCAGCAGCTCCAGGGGCCCCACCTACGAGCAGTACTTC
>-|TRBJ1-1|TRBV4-3|-
CASSQGASTINTEAFF
TGCGCCAGCAGCCAAGGGGCCAGCACAATCAACACTGAAGCTTTCTTT
>-|TRBJ1-5|TRBV19|-
CASGFASNQPQHF
TGTGCCAGCGGTTTTGCCAGCAATCAGCCCCAGCATTTT
>-|TRBJ2-1|TRBV5-1|-
CASSLVAGRYEQFF
TGCGCCAGCAGCTTGGTCGCAGGGCGGTATGAGCAGTTCTTC
>-|TRBJ1-1|TRBV6-6|-
CASSYIGAAEAFF
TGTGCCAGCAGTTACATAGGGGCGGCTGAAGCTTTCTTT
>-|TRBJ2-1|TRBV11-3|-
CASSSSVTNEQFF
TGTGCCAGCAGCTCGTCAGTAACCAATGAGCAGTTCTTC
>-|TRBJ1-2|TRBV6-5|-
CASSYLARVSYTF
TGTGCCAGCAGTTACTTGGCCAGGGTTAGCTACACCTTC
>-|TRBJ1-4|TRBV5-5|-
CASSLGQGIEKLFF
TGTGCCAGCAGCTTGGGTCAGGGTATCGAAAAACTGTTTTTT
>-|TRBJ2-6|TRBV4-3|TRBD1
CASSRDRGGANVLTF
TGCGCCAGCAGCCGGGACAGGGGTGGGGCCAACGTCCTGACTTTC
>-|TRBJ1-2|TRBV6-4|-
CASSEDGGVSSGYTF
TGTGCCAGCAGTGAAGATGGGGGGGTCAGTAGTGGCTACACCTTC